Below, 8 T cell receptor beta chains from the same sample are listed, as sequenced in a study of blood T cell repertoires in COVID-19. Some clones are missing from TCRdb's copy, which holds only in-frame ones; the method was immunoSEQ multiplex PCR. The sample comprises about 250,000 clones, around four fifths of which are singletons, and 4.7% rests with the top ten. Source material: peripheral blood. All receptors come from an older woman with acute or convalescent COVID-19.

The rearrangement joins TRBV9 to TRBJ1-2; D unclear. Trimming shortened V by 0 bases and J by 4 bases, and 13 bases separated the two germline ends. There are 15 residues in the CDR3. The germline V gene encodes CDR1 SGDLS and CDR2 YYNGEE. The chain's CDR3 is CASSVDGGLAYGYTF. The CDR3 nucleotides are TGTGCCAGCAGCGTAGATGGAGGGTTGGCCTATGGCTACACCTTC.

V and J are TRBV12-3 or TRBV12-4 and TRBJ2-7, with unresolved D. Trimming took off 5 bases at V and 6 bases at J, with 14 bases between the two ends. The CDR3 consists of 13 residues. DNA for the CDR3: TGTGCCAGCAGTAAAGACTGGTTTCGCGAGCAGTACTTC. Its translation: CASSKDWFREQYF.

The rearrangement links TRBV5-1 to TRBJ2-3; D unresolved. The germline CDR1 and CDR2 sequences are SGHRS and YFSETQ. CDR3 length equals 12 residues. The V and J ends lost 3 bases and 2 bases respectively, with 4 bases between them. CDR3 region: CASSSTTDTQYF. For the CDR3, the DNA is TGCGCCAGCAGCTCTACCACAGATACGCAGTATTTT.

This chain connects TRBV2 to TRBJ2-5, with TRBD2 identical over 8 bases. The CDR3 loop spans 14 amino acids. Trimming at V came to 6 bases and at J to 5 bases, leaving 8 bases not matched to a gene. Germline V gene lookup returns CDR1 SNHLY and CDR2 FYNNEI. The CDR3 bases are TGTGCCAGCAGATTCGGGGGGGCCTCGGAGACCCAGTACTTC. This encodes CASRFGGASETQYF.

This clone occurred once. This chain joins TRBV7-6 and TRBJ1-3, with D maybe TRBD1 (5 bases). V was pared by 1 base and J by 4 bases, with 20 bases between. Germline-derived CDR1 and CDR2 are SGHVS and FNYEAQ. This CDR3 spans 18 amino acids. The CDR3 sequence is CASSLEGVSYRSGNTIYF. The CDR3 nucleotides are TGTGCCAGCAGCTTAGAAGGGGTTTCTTATCGGTCCGGAAACACCATATATTTT.

The rearrangement links TRBV6-2 or TRBV6-3 to TRBJ2-7; 7 bases are shared with TRBD2. The J segment lost 0 bases and the V segment lost 6 bases, leaving 14 bases of the junction unmatched. This CDR3 contains 17 residues. Germline values: CDR1 MNHEY, CDR2 SVGEGT. CDR3 amino acids: CASSIRDYPTFSYEQYF. CDR3 sequence (DNA): TGTGCCAGCAGCATACGGGACTACCCAACCTTCTCCTACGAGCAGTACTTC.

CDR3 sequence (DNA): TGTGCCAGCAGCCGTTCAACTAGCGGGGGGGCTTATGAGCAGTTCTTC. Translating gives CASSRSTSGGAYEQFF. The chain uses TRBV5-5 and TRBJ2-1; 13 bases map to TRBD2. This CDR3 comprises 16 residues. Per the germline V gene, CDR1 is SGHKS and CDR2 is YYEKEE (reference sequence). After removal of 4 bases from V and 8 bases from J, the junction contained 9 bases not matched to a gene.

The chain joins TRBV18 to TRBJ2-2, with TRBD2 matching 14 bases. Looked up from germline, CDR1 is KGHSH and CDR2 is LQKENI. V lost 3 bases, J lost 10 bases, and 13 bases stayed unmatched. The CDR3 spans 18 residues. CDR3 in DNA: TGTGCCAGCTCACCCGGACTAGCGGGGGGACAAACCAAAGCGGAGCTGTTTTTT. Its translation is CASSPGLAGGQTKAELFF. The full variable domain, with the rest looked up from reference TRBV18 and TRBJ2-2, is NAGVMQNPRHLVRRRGQEARLRCSPMKGHSHVYWYRQLPEEGLKFMVYLQKENIIDESGMPKERFSAEFPKEGPSILRIQQVVRGDSAAYFCASSPGLAGGQTKAELFFGEGSRLTVL.